The rows below give T cell receptor beta chains drawn from one sample of a study of T cells in Graves' hyperthyroidism and ophthalmopathy. TCRdb re-derived calls from the multiplex PCR reads in MiXCR, one entry per CDR3 protein. This table has 300,000 to 450,000 distinct CDR3 sequences, about 15% appearing once. The material sequenced was blood. The source of these receptors is a woman between 25 and 40 years old with Graves' hyperthyroidism. Each CDR3 is given with its conserved first and last residue. The order of the fields is J gene, clone size, V gene, CDR3 length, D gene, CDR3 DNA, CDR3 protein. The D gene is left open where the match is weak. Where a row states a size, it is once, few, many or the class of an expanded clone; other rows omit it.

TRBJ1-5 many TRBV6-1 15 TRBD1 TGTGCCAGCAGTGAGGACAGGGCCCTAAATCAGCCCCAGCATTTT CASSEDRALNQPQHF
TRBJ1-5 many TRBV20-1 14 NA TGCAGTGCTAGAGATCGAGGGGGAGGTCAGCCCCAGCATTTT CSARDRGGGQPQHF
TRBJ1-1 few TRBV7-9 15 NA TGTGCCAGCAGCTTATGGCGGCAGGGGAACACTGAAGCTTTCTTT CASSLWRQGNTEAFF
TRBJ1-1 many TRBV20-1 13 NA TGCAGTGCTAGCTTGCCGGGGCGGACTGAAGCTTTCTTT CSASLPGRTEAFF
TRBJ2-5 few TRBV20-1 15 NA TGCAGTGCTCGGGGTTTGCCGGGACTGGAAGAGACCCAGTACTTC CSARGLPGLEETQYF
TRBJ1-1 few TRBV3-1 14 NA TGTGCCAGCAGCCATAAGGGTTGGGGCACTGAAGCTTTCTTT CASSHKGWGTEAFF
TRBJ2-2 many TRBV2 13 NA TGTGCCAGCAGTTCTACTAGATCCGGGGAGCTGTTTTTT CASSSTRSGELFF
TRBJ1-5 few TRBV4-1 16 TRBD1 TGCGCCAGCAGCCAGACGGGACAGTATAGCAATCAGCCCCAGCATTTT CASSQTGQYSNQPQHF
TRBJ2-7 few TRBV24-1 16 TRBD1 TGTGCCACCAGTGATTTGTCAGGGGGCGCGTCCTACGAGCAGTACTTC CATSDLSGGASYEQYF
TRBJ2-7 many TRBV29-1 11 NA TGCAGCGTTACGGCCTCCTACGAGCAGTACTTC CSVTASYEQYF
TRBJ2-5 many TRBV19 14 NA TGTGCCAGTAGTATGGGGCAGTCCCAAGAGACCCAGTACTTC CASSMGQSQETQYF
TRBJ1-1 NA TRBV19 15 TRBD1 TGTGCCAGTAGTCATCTGACAGGGTCGACCACTGAAGCTTTCTTT CASSHLTGSTTEAFF
TRBJ1-1 NA TRBV6-1 14 NA TGTGCCAGCAAACATTTACAGGAGAACACTGAAGCTTTCTTT CASKHLQENTEAFF
TRBJ2-3 many TRBV24-1 16 NA TGTGCCACCAGTGATTTCGGGACCGTCGGCACAGATACGCAGTATTTT CATSDFGTVGTDTQYF
TRBJ2-3 many TRBV28 12 NA TGTGCCAGCAAATGGGTTGGGGATACGCAGTATTTT CASKWVGDTQYF
TRBJ1-1 many TRBV12-3/TRBV12-4 14 NA TGTGCCAGCAGTTTAGAGTCCGCGAACACTGAAGCTTTCTTT CASSLESANTEAFF
TRBJ2-3 NA TRBV5-4 17 TRBD2 TGTGCCAGCAGCTTGGCCTTAGGAGCGGGAGTAGGAGATACGCAGTATTTT CASSLALGAGVGDTQYF
TRBJ1-1 NA TRBV12-3/TRBV12-4 15 NA TGTGCCAGCAGTTTTCGCGCCAGGGCGAACACTGAAGCTTTCTTT CASSFRARANTEAFF
TRBJ2-1 many TRBV7-3 16 TRBD2 TGTGCCAGCAGCTTAAGAGTGACTAGCTCAGGAGATGAGCAGTTCTTC CASSLRVTSSGDEQFF
TRBJ1-3 few TRBV28 16 NA TGTGCCAGCAGTCTCAGACAGGCCCCCTCTGGAAACACCATATATTTT CASSLRQAPSGNTIYF
TRBJ2-5 NA TRBV9 15 NA TGTGCCAGCAGCGTTGGGACACCCCAACAAGAGTCCCAGTACTTC CASSVGTPQQESQYF
TRBJ2-3 few TRBV24-1 14 NA TGTGCCACCAGTGGTGGCGTGAGTACAGATACGCAGTATTTT CATSGGVSTDTQYF
TRBJ2-7 many TRBV12-3/TRBV12-4 15 NA TGTGCCAGCAGCAAAGAGGGGGGAGGAGGCTACGAGCAGTACTTC CASSKEGGGGYEQYF
TRBJ1-2 NA TRBV20-1 12 TRBD1 TGCAGTGCGGATCGACAGGGGAATGGCTACACCTTC CSADRQGNGYTF